This T cell receptor (beta chain) came from a study of CD8+ T cells in alopecia areata. General study points: Sharing of TCRs across patients appeared less clear than in mice, possibly for HLA-related reasons.

RNA was isolated and reverse transcribed to cDNA, the sequencing template. The assay was immunoSEQ multiplex PCR, and TCRdb's table has in-frame clones only and misses some. The sample shows over 150,000 clones, roughly 60% of them seen only once. Comment on this clone: What it binds is not known.

The TCR sequence derives from a human donor with alopecia areata. The sequencing here drew on CD4+ T cells sorted from blood, taken at week 0.

The CDR3 DNA is TGTGCCAGCAGGACGGGACTAAGGAGCACAGATACGCAGTATTTT. Amino acids: CASRTGLRSTDTQYF. The chain uses TRBV2 and TRBJ2-3; 7 bases map to TRBD2. The germline gives CDR1 SNHLY, CDR2 FYNNEI. The CDR3 runs to 15 residues. V dropped 6 bases and J dropped 0; count of bases not matched to a gene: 6.